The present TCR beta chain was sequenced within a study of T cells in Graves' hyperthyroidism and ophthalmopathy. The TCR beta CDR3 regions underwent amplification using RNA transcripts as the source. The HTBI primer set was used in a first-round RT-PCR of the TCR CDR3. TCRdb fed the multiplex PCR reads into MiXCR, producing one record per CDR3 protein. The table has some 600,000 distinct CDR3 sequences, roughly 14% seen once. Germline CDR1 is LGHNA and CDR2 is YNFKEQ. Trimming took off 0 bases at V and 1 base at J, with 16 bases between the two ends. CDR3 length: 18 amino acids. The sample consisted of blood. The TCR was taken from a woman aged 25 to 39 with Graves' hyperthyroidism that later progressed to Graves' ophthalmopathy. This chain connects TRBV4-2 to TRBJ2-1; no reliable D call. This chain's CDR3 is CASSQDGPRDLSYNEQFF. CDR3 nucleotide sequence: TGTGCCAGCAGCCAAGATGGACCTCGAGACCTTTCCTACAATGAGCAGTTCTTC.